This TCR beta chain was sequenced in a study of blood T cell repertoires in COVID-19. Study in general: Italy, Spain and the United States were the sources of the convalescent and acute COVID-19 samples. T cells, B-cell-depleted T cells, or PBMCs provided the cDNA or gDNA that served as material.

As handled by the study authors: Reference gene primer amplification gave estimated nucleated cell counts. Only in-frame clones appear in the TCRdb table, and some are missing; sequencing was by immunoSEQ multiplex PCR. The DNA gave D and trimming, while V, J and clone size come from that table. The repertoire holds approximately 170,000 clones, with about 86% as singletons. The ends were cut back, 6 bases at V and 1 base at J, with 9 bases in the middle. CDR3 size: 14 residues. CDR1 is SGHTA, CDR2 FQGNSA, per germline. This sequence joins TRBV7-2 and TRBJ2-2; a weak D match, TRBD2 (5 bases). This sequence originates from a man aged 50 to 60 with active or convalescent COVID-19. Source material: peripheral blood. The DNA for the CDR3 is TGTGCCAGCAGGTCGGGATTGAACACCGGGGAGCTGTTTTTT. It translates to CASRSGLNTGELFF.